The TCR beta chain described here comes from a study of CXCR3-negative and CXCR3-positive naive CD8 T cells. Germline CDR1 reads SGHTA; CDR2 reads FQGNSA. The CDR3 extends over 18 amino acids. Triplicate sorts of some 300,000 cells per CD8+ subset. In preparing the TRB cDNA libraries, 5' RACE with UMI labels was used. Reanalyzing the 5' RACE reads, TCRdb keeps one entry per CDR3 protein, without DNA. In all, the sample yields 130,000 or so distinct CDR3 sequences. Sequencing was carried out using naive CXCR3- CD8+ T cells from blood. The subset denotes: CD45RO-CCR7+CD27+CD95- naive CD8+ T cells lacking CXCR3 (TNR3-). The receptor comes from a human donor in good health. Some clones in this sample may be carry-over from other donors' samples. V and J are TRBV7-2 and TRBJ2-3; TCRdb lists TRBD1, though no DNA is available to test this call. This CDR3 reads CASSPAGGRQGLADTQYF.